This T cell receptor beta chain was captured in a study of blood T cell repertoires in COVID-19 (TCRdb year 2020). In the study overall: Collaborator samples came from the United States, Italy and Spain and covered acute and convalescent phases of COVID-19. The prospective study material was composed of cDNA or gDNA derived from T cells, B-cell-depleted T cells, or PBMCs. Deeply sampled blood TCRbeta repertoires from subjects exposed to, actively infected with, or recovered from COVID-19 were included in the dataset. The repertoires were released in a freely available public database meant as a resource for research on the immune response to SARS-CoV-2. The samples were drawn from the first 160 participants of the ongoing ImmuneRACE study and from 950 to 1,500 subjects provided by 6 global collaborators. A de-identified subject ID, COVID-19 status, age in years and sex were almost always included in the sample metadata. Where available, HLA class I and class II types were taken from metadata supplied by the sample provider and were not determined by assay-based typing.

Comment on this clone: Its antigen specificity is not known. No per-base quality is available; no much larger clone lies one base away.

Each collaborating institution followed its own protocols to collect whole blood in K2EDTA tubes. Collaborator samples were shipped for TCRbeta analysis as frozen whole blood, isolated PBMCs, or DNA extracted from either sample type. Overall study results and their limits: The quantity of clinical and demographic metadata differed by source and by participant and was supplied without curation.

CDR1 and CDR2 were assigned from the germline V gene (reference sequence) as SEHNR and FQNEAQ. V has 4 bases trimmed and J has 0 bases trimmed; junction bases matching no gene number 14. Its CDR3 holds 18 amino acids, cysteine through phenylalanine. Only the CDR3 part of the read is kept: 54 bases, read in frame from the first base. TCRbeta CDR3 regions were amplified from genomic DNA using the immunoSEQ Assay, a bias-controlled multiplex PCR. The paper's data handling went like this. The number of nucleated cells in each sample was estimated by amplification of reference gene primers within the assay. Sequence reads were collapsed and filtered to measure the absolute abundance of every unique TCRbeta CDR3 rearrangement. Productive Simpson clonality was computed per sample as the square root of Simpson's diversity index over productive rearrangements. TCRdb's version of the immuneACCESS table is confined to in-frame rearrangements and falls short of the full clone set. An unresolved V gene accounts for under half of the shortfall where checked; the remainder is of unknown origin. From that table come the V and J calls and clone size; the DNA was used to work out D and trimming. In this sample the table shows about 53,000 clones, almost 85% of which occur a single time. The top ten clonotypes cover 13% to 15% of the sample.

The chain links TRBV7-9 with TRBJ1-2; 7 central bases correspond to TRBD1. The sample consisted of peripheral blood. This clonotype was obtained from a human donor in a cohort sampled during active COVID-19. The encoded CDR3 is CASSWDRDRGPANYGYTF. In nucleotide form, the sequence is TGTGCCAGCAGCTGGGATCGGGACAGAGGACCAGCTAACTATGGCTACACCTTC.